This T cell receptor beta chain stems from a study of response to subunit inactivated influenza vaccine. TCRdb analysed the RT-PCR reads with MiXCR anew, one entry per CDR3 protein. Here the sample spans 550,000 to 600,000 distinct CDR3 sequences, about 12% being singletons. This clonotype was counted at least ten times. V gave up 2 bases and J gave up 5 bases, with 12 bases separating them. Looked up from germline, CDR1 is SQVTM and CDR2 is ANQGSEA. The CDR3 totals 13 residues. Specimen: PBMCs from blood, collected on the day of vaccination. The rearrangement links TRBV29-1 to TRBJ2-5; D possibly uses TRBD1 or TRBD2 (5 bases each). The sequence was collected from a man in his forties or fifties who received an inactivated influenza vaccine. This CDR3 reads CSVELGVRETQYF. As DNA, the CDR3 is TGCAGCGTTGAACTGGGGGTACGGGAGACCCAGTACTTC.